This TCR beta chain is drawn from a study of T-cell memory formation after mild COVID-19. Findings of the study overall: Second-wave clones peaking on day 37 lacked confirmed SARS-CoV-2 specificity. Several responding clones turned up in pre-infection memory, indicating that cross-reactive memory may have taken part.

On this clonotype: As yet, its antigen is unknown.

A single record per CDR3 protein comes from TCRdb applying MiXCR to the 5' RACE reads. The data contain about 110,000 distinct CDR3 sequences, about a sixth of them singletons. Trimming cost V 4 bases and J 6 bases, with 10 bases left between them. The CDR3 consists of 12 residues. Germline V gives CDR1 DFQATT, CDR2 SNEGSKA (reference sequence). J is TRBJ1-5 and V is TRBV20-1; D may be TRBD1 (6 bases). The source is a man aged 18-30 years who had mild COVID-19 (a few samples of this study predate the infection). Cell type and time point are not known. The sequenced sample was PBMCs or a T cell subset sorted from them (not recorded which). Here the CDR3 reads CSATRGTQPQHF. The CDR3 DNA sequence: TGCAGTGCTACCAGGGGCACTCAGCCCCAGCATTTT.